The present T cell receptor beta chain was sequenced within a study of neurological immune-mediated disorders. CDR3 size: 11 residues. Looked up from germline, CDR1 is SQVTM and CDR2 is ANQGSEA. The germline V and J ends were trimmed by 2 bases and 5 bases, with 6 bases remaining between them. Time point described: longitudinal time-point 3. The unsorted libraries originated from 2 million PBMCs kept at -80 C. At least ten counts were recorded for this clonotype. Each TCR transcript was tagged with a 10-nucleotide random UMI during 5'RACE. MiXCR, applied by TCRdb to the 5' RACE reads, yields one record per CDR3 protein. The sample records around 53,000 distinct CDR3 sequences, roughly 8.4% being singletons.

Sample: PBMCs. The chain joins TRBV29-1 to TRBJ2-5; D not certain. The TCR sequence derives from a woman in her forties in good health. CDR3 protein: CSVELWETQYF. The CDR3 coding sequence is TGCAGCGTTGAATTATGGGAGACCCAGTACTTC.